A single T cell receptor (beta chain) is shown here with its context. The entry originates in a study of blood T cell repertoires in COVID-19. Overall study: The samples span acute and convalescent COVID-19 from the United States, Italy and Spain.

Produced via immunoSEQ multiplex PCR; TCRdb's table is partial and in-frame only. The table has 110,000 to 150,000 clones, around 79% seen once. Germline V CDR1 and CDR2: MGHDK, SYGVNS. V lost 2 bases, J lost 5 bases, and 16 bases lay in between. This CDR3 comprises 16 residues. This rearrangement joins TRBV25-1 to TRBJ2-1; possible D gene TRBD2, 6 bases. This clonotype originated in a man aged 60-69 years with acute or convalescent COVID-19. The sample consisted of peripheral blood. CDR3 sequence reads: CASSEGGPYWNNEQFF. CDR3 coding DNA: TGTGCCAGCAGTGAAGGAGGGCCATACTGGAACAATGAGCAGTTCTTC.